These 4 T cell receptor beta chains share one sample of origin, sequenced in a study of tissue T cells after allogeneic stem cell transplantation. Sequencing used immunoSEQ multiplex PCR; TCRdb keeps in-frame clones, though not all of them. The sample carries about 5,800 clones, around 59% recorded once. This specimen was tissue from the jejunum, taken at autopsy. The receptors shown here come from a male donor aged 60 or older with lung cancer.

This clone is labeled medium-sized (0.01 to 0.1%). The rearrangement uses TRBV6-2 or TRBV6-3 and TRBJ2-1, with 10 bases that match TRBD2. The V and J ends lost 6 bases and 7 bases, in that order; junction bases with no gene match: 12. The CDR3 length is 16 residues. CDR1 and CDR2 from the germline V gene are MNHEY and SVGEGT. As DNA, the CDR3 is TGTGCCAGCAGCCTACAACTAGCGGGGAGGTGGAATGAGCAGTTCTTC. It codes for CASSLQLAGRWNEQFF.

This clone was seen a few times. V is TRBV10-3 and J is TRBJ2-2, with D possibly TRBD1 on 6 matching bases. The CDR3 sequence is 15 residues long. V dropped 6 bases and J dropped 4 bases, with 15 bases sitting between them. Looked up from germline, CDR1 is ENHRY and CDR2 is SYGVKD. The CDR3, as DNA: TGTGCCATCAGACAGGGCCCCGAGGGCACCGGGGAGCTGTTTTTT. Translating it yields CAIRQGPEGTGELFF.

This clone occurred a few times. J is TRBJ2-4 and V is TRBV12-1; the D call of TRBD2 is as the table states it, not checked on the DNA. TRBV12-1 is marked as a pseudogene. The CDR3 totals 16 residues. The CDR3 sequence is CASSFDAGGPPDIQYF. CDR3 DNA sequence: TGTGCCAGCAGCTTTGATGCGGGAGGGCCTCCGGACATTCAGTACTTC.

The CDR3 nucleotides are TGCGCCAGCAGTCAATCTGCTCGGGAGACCCAGTACTTC. This translates into CASSQSARETQYF. The chain employs TRBV23-1 and TRBJ2-5; no definite D call. TRBV23-1 is classed as an ORF, of uncertain function. There are 13 residues in the CDR3. The ends were cut back, 0 bases at V and 5 bases at J, with 7 bases in the middle.